This T cell receptor beta chain was recovered during a study of blood T cell repertoires in COVID-19. As for the study in general: Italy, Spain and the United States were the sources of the convalescent and acute COVID-19 samples. T cells, B-cell-depleted T cells, or PBMCs provided the cDNA or gDNA that served as material.

V was clipped by 8 bases and J by 6 bases; unmatched bases: 11. Germline V gene sequence: CDR1 SEHNR, CDR2 FQNEAQ (reference sequence). The CDR3 is 15 residues long. This clone was counted a few times. Original processing methods: Amplifying reference gene primers gave estimates of nucleated cell counts. Method: immunoSEQ multiplex PCR; TCRdb's copy keeps in-frame clones and lacks some. D and trimming come from the DNA, and the V and J calls and clone size come from that table. The sample has about 150,000 clones, roughly 90% seen once. The chain is built from TRBV7-9 and TRBJ1-4; 8 positions match TRBD1. What was sequenced was peripheral blood. This TCR was recovered from a woman aged 60-75 years with active or convalescent COVID-19. The CDR3 region has the DNA TGTGCCAGCCTCACGACCGACAGGGGATATGAAAAACTGTTTTTT. Translating gives CASLTTDRGYEKLFF. Supplemented by reference TRBV7-9 and TRBJ1-4, the full variable domain reads DTGVSQNPRHKITKRGQNVTFRCDPISEHNRLYWYRQTLGQGPEFLTYFQNEAQLEKSRLLSDRFSAERPKGSFSTLEIQRTEQGDSAMYLCASLTTDRGYEKLFFGSGTQLSVL.